Below, 2 T cell receptor beta chains from the same sample are listed, as sequenced in a study of cytomegalovirus exposure and HLA in healthy donors. Using immunoSEQ multiplex PCR, the repertoire was profiled, and TCRdb retains in-frame clones only, with some absent. The top ten hold 3.3% of the sample, which has 70,000 to 80,000 clones, approximately 94% seen once. Input material: PBMCs. The origin of the receptors is a woman aged 18-29 years in good health and CMV-seropositive.

J is TRBJ1-4 and V is TRBV30, with TRBD1 matching 7 bases. Germline V gene sequence: CDR1 GTSNPN, CDR2 SVGIG (reference sequence). The CDR3 is 13 amino acids. The V gene end was trimmed by 4 bases and the J gene end by 6 bases; junction bases not matched to a gene: 5. The CDR3 region is CAWNPTGYEKLFF. CDR3 sequence (DNA): TGTGCCTGGAACCCGACAGGGTATGAAAAACTGTTTTTT.

The chain employs TRBV5-4 and TRBJ2-1; 10 bases are shared with TRBD2. Per the germline V gene, CDR1 is SGHNT and CDR2 is YYREEE (reference sequence). The CDR3 is 18 residues long. V shed 0 bases and J 4 bases; nucleotides not matched to a gene: 10. CDR3 nucleotides: TGTGCCAGCAGCTTGGTGGCTAGCGGGAGACAAGTTTACAATGAGCAGTTCTTC. It codes for CASSLVASGRQVYNEQFF.